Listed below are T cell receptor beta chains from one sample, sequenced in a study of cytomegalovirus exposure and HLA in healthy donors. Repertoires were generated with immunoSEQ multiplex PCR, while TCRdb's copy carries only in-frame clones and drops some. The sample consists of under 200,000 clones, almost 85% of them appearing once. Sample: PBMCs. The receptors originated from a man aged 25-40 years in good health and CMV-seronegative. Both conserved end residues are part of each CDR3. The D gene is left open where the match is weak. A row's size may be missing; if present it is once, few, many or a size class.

CDR3 DNA: TGTGCCAGCAGCTACGGAGATTCCAGGGGGCTTCCCTACGAGCAGTACTTC
CDR3 protein: CASSYGDSRGLPYEQYF
J gene: TRBJ2-7
V gene: TRBV7-2
clone size: .
D gene: TRBD1

CDR3 DNA: TGTGCCAGCAGACGGACAGGGTTTAATGAAAAACTGTTTTTT
CDR3 protein: CASRRTGFNEKLFF
J gene: TRBJ1-4
V gene: TRBV28
clone size: .
D gene: TRBD1

CDR3 DNA: TGTGCCAGCAGCCCCGCACTAGCGGGGGGGCGCGAGACCCAGTACTTC
CDR3 protein: CASSPALAGGRETQYF
J gene: TRBJ2-5
V gene: TRBV5-6
clone size: .
D gene: TRBD2

CDR3 DNA: TGTGCCAGTAGTATTAGGGGACTAGCGGGTGGCGAGACCCAGTACTTC
CDR3 protein: CASSIRGLAGGETQYF
J gene: TRBJ2-5
V gene: TRBV19
clone size: .
D gene: TRBD2

CDR3 DNA: TGCGCCAGCAGCCATCGCCTAGCGGGGGACACAGATACGCAGTATTTT
CDR3 protein: CASSHRLAGDTDTQYF
J gene: TRBJ2-3
V gene: TRBV4-1
clone size: .
D gene: TRBD2

CDR3 DNA: TGCGCCAGCAGCCAAGTGGGAGCCGAGCAGTACTTC
CDR3 protein: CASSQVGAEQYF
J gene: TRBJ2-7
V gene: TRBV4-3
clone size: .
D gene: .

CDR3 DNA: TGTGCCAGCAGCCACGATGGCTCAACTAATGAAAAACTGTTTTTT
CDR3 protein: CASSHDGSTNEKLFF
J gene: TRBJ1-4
V gene: TRBV5-4
clone size: .
D gene: .

CDR3 DNA: TGTGCCAGCAGTGAAATGGCTGGGGCCGGCTATGGCTACACCTTC
CDR3 protein: CASSEMAGAGYGYTF
J gene: TRBJ1-2
V gene: TRBV6-1
clone size: .
D gene: .

CDR3 DNA: TGTGCCAGTAGCCACCGAAATATGGGGAGTCCGTACAATGAGCAGTTCTTC
CDR3 protein: CASSHRNMGSPYNEQFF
J gene: TRBJ2-1
V gene: TRBV19
clone size: few
D gene: .

CDR3 DNA: TGTGCCAGTAGTAAGCGGGAGAGGGTCACAGATACGCAGTATTTT
CDR3 protein: CASSKRERVTDTQYF
J gene: TRBJ2-3
V gene: TRBV19
clone size: .
D gene: TRBD2

CDR3 DNA: TGTGCCAGCAGCTTACAGGTTTCTGGAAACACCATATATTTT
CDR3 protein: CASSLQVSGNTIYF
J gene: TRBJ1-3
V gene: TRBV7-2
clone size: .
D gene: .

CDR3 DNA: TGTGCCAGTAGAAGACAGGGAGTGTACGAGCAGTACTTC
CDR3 protein: CASRRQGVYEQYF
J gene: TRBJ2-7
V gene: TRBV19
clone size: .
D gene: TRBD1

CDR3 DNA: TGCAGTGCTCGGGGGTACAATGAGCAGTTCTTC
CDR3 protein: CSARGYNEQFF
J gene: TRBJ2-1
V gene: TRBV20-1
clone size: .
D gene: .

CDR3 DNA: TGTGCCAGCACCAACGACAGGGGGCTCTGGGAGCAGTACTTC
CDR3 protein: CASTNDRGLWEQYF
J gene: TRBJ2-7
V gene: TRBV7-8
clone size: .
D gene: TRBD1

CDR3 DNA: TGTGCCAGCAGCTTGGGCGGTGGCCAGACCTTGTTGGATACGCAGTATTTT
CDR3 protein: CASSLGGGQTLLDTQYF
J gene: TRBJ2-3
V gene: TRBV5-4
clone size: .
D gene: .

CDR3 DNA: TGTGCCAGCAGTGAAGCCCGGGACACTGAAGCTTTCTTT
CDR3 protein: CASSEARDTEAFF
J gene: TRBJ1-1
V gene: TRBV2
clone size: .
D gene: .

CDR3 DNA: TGTGCCAGCTCACCTACCACCGGACTAGTGGGTTACTTC
CDR3 protein: CASSPTTGLVGYF
J gene: TRBJ2-7
V gene: TRBV18
clone size: .
D gene: TRBD2

CDR3 DNA: TGTGCCAGCAGTTACTCGAGTCACGGGTCTGGAAACACCATATATTTT
CDR3 protein: CASSYSSHGSGNTIYF
J gene: TRBJ1-3
V gene: TRBV6-6
clone size: .
D gene: .

CDR3 DNA: TGCAGCGTTGAAACGGGGTCCTACGAGCAGTACTTC
CDR3 protein: CSVETGSYEQYF
J gene: TRBJ2-7
V gene: TRBV29-1
clone size: .
D gene: .

CDR3 DNA: TGTGCCTGGAGTCAGACCACTAGCGGGAGGGCCTCTTACGAGCAGTACTTC
CDR3 protein: CAWSQTTSGRASYEQYF
J gene: TRBJ2-7
V gene: TRBV30
clone size: .
D gene: TRBD2

CDR3 DNA: TGTGCCAGTAAGAGGGAGAATTCACCCCTCCACTTT
CDR3 protein: CASKRENSPLHF
J gene: TRBJ1-6
V gene: TRBV19
clone size: .
D gene: .

CDR3 DNA: TGTGCCAGCAGTCCTAAGACAGGGTGGAATTCACCCCTCCACTTT
CDR3 protein: CASSPKTGWNSPLHF
J gene: TRBJ1-6
V gene: TRBV5-4
clone size: .
D gene: TRBD1

CDR3 DNA: TGTGCCAGCAGGACAGCGGGAGGGTTGGCAGATACGCAGTATTTT
CDR3 protein: CASRTAGGLADTQYF
J gene: TRBJ2-3
V gene: TRBV28
clone size: few
D gene: TRBD2

CDR3 DNA: TGTGCCAGCAGCTTAGGACTAGCGGGAGACCCAGCCCCCACAGATACGCAGTATTTT
CDR3 protein: CASSLGLAGDPAPTDTQYF
J gene: TRBJ2-3
V gene: TRBV7-8
clone size: .
D gene: TRBD2

CDR3 DNA: TGCGCCAGCAGCTCACAGGGCTACGAGCAGTACTTC
CDR3 protein: CASSSQGYEQYF
J gene: TRBJ2-7
V gene: TRBV5-1
clone size: .
D gene: .

CDR3 DNA: TGTGCCAGCAGCCCACAGGTCGGCGGGGCAGGGGATACGCAGTATTTT
CDR3 protein: CASSPQVGGAGDTQYF
J gene: TRBJ2-3
V gene: TRBV7-3
clone size: .
D gene: .

CDR3 DNA: TGTGCCAGCAGTAGGGCGGGGGGGCGAGATACGCAGTATTTT
CDR3 protein: CASSRAGGRDTQYF
J gene: TRBJ2-3
V gene: TRBV27
clone size: .
D gene: TRBD2

CDR3 DNA: TGTGCCAGCAGTGTAATTTCTAGCGGGGGACCCGTCTGGGAGCAGTACTTC
CDR3 protein: CASSVISSGGPVWEQYF
J gene: TRBJ2-7
V gene: TRBV27
clone size: few
D gene: TRBD2

CDR3 DNA: TGCAGCGCCAGCGTTGTCGCGGAAGAGACCCAGTACTTC
CDR3 protein: CSASVVAEETQYF
J gene: TRBJ2-5
V gene: TRBV29-1
clone size: once
D gene: .